What follows are 18 T cell receptor beta chains derived from one specimen sequenced in a study of cytomegalovirus exposure and HLA in healthy donors. Primers included in the PCR were 60 Vbeta and 13 Jbeta primers. Method: immunoSEQ multiplex PCR; TCRdb's copy keeps in-frame clones and lacks some. The sample has 220,000 or so clones, 60% to 80% seen once. Sequencing was done on a sample of PBMCs. Receptor source: a woman between 25 and 40 years old in good health and CMV-seronegative.

This chain connects TRBV7-9 to TRBJ2-7; TRBD2 aligns across 7 bases. J gave up 0 bases and V 1 base, and 6 bases lay outside the gene matches. The V gene's germline CDR1 is SEHNR and CDR2 FQNEAQ (reference sequence). The CDR3 consists of 16 residues. CDR3 in amino acids: CASSLGAGFLSYEQYF. The CDR3 region has the DNA TGTGCCAGCAGCTTAGGAGCGGGATTCCTCTCCTACGAGCAGTACTTC.

Only a few counts were recorded for this clone. The rearrangement joins TRBV7-8 to TRBJ1-6; maybe TRBD1 (6 bases). V lost 1 base to trimming and J lost 19 bases, with 17 bases between them. CDR1 and CDR2 from the germline V gene are SGHVS and FQNEAQ. CDR3 length: 13 residues. CDR3 loop: CASSLGPGGARHF. DNA for the CDR3: TGTGCCAGCAGCTTAGGACCGGGGGGGGCGAGGCACTTT.

The J gene is TRBJ1-1, the V gene TRBV5-4; no firm D call. CDR3 length: 15 amino acids. Germline V lookup: CDR1 SGHNT, CDR2 YYREEE (reference sequence). V gave up 4 bases and J gave up 8 bases, with 21 bases separating them. The CDR3 DNA reads as TGTGCCAGCAGCCAAGAATTCGAGGGTTTATCCGAAGCTTTCTTT. Protein product: CASSQEFEGLSEAFF.

The chain recombines TRBV11-3 with TRBJ2-5; 9 positions match TRBD1. V trimming: 4 bases; J trimming: 4 bases; junction bases outside the gene matches: 7. This CDR3 has 15 residues. CDR1 and CDR2 from the germline V gene are SGHNT and YENEEA. This CDR3 is CASSSTGGVRETQYF. CDR3 coding DNA: TGTGCCAGCAGCTCAACAGGGGGCGTTCGAGAGACCCAGTACTTC.

The chain uses TRBV4-3 and TRBJ2-7; maybe TRBD1 (6 bases). V shed 4 bases and J shed 3 bases, with 13 bases lying between them. The germline gives CDR1 LGHNA, CDR2 YSLEER. The CDR3 has 14 amino acids. The CDR3: CASSPTQGGYEQYF. The CDR3 region has the DNA TGCGCCAGCAGCCCAACACAGGGCGGCTACGAGCAGTACTTC.

The chain's CDR3 is CASSLARLRDRDPNTEAFF. In DNA, the CDR3 is TGTGCCAGCAGCTTAGCCCGACTCAGGGATCGAGATCCGAACACTGAAGCTTTCTTT. The chain couples TRBV7-9 to TRBJ1-1; D is possibly TRBD1 (5 bases). The CDR3 is made up of 19 amino acids. Germline CDR1 SEHNR, CDR2 FQNEAQ (reference sequence). Deletions cut 0 bases from V and 1 base from J, with 21 bases between. Complete variable domain (other parts from reference TRBV7-9 and TRBJ1-1): DTGVSQNPRHKITKRGQNVTFRCDPISEHNRLYWYRQTLGQGPEFLTYFQNEAQLEKSRLLSDRFSAERPKGSFSTLEIQRTEQGDSAMYLCASSLARLRDRDPNTEAFFGQGTRLTVV.

This chain links TRBV30 with TRBJ2-1; 12 nucleotides line up with TRBD2. The CDR3 loop spans 17 amino acids. With V trimmed by 4 bases and J by 3 bases, 10 bases remained unmatched. Germline CDR1 is GTSNPN and CDR2 is SVGIG (reference sequence). The CDR3 sequence is CAWNSASGREYYNEQFF. DNA for the CDR3: TGTGCCTGGAATTCGGCTAGCGGGAGGGAGTACTACAATGAGCAGTTCTTC.

DNA for the CDR3: TGTGCCAGTAACCCTGACAGGGGTCTCAATCAGCCCCAGCATTTT. This sequence encodes CASNPDRGLNQPQHF. The chain employs TRBV19 and TRBJ1-5; the match to TRBD1 covers 8 bases. CDR1 is LNHDA, CDR2 SQIVND, per germline (reference sequence). The CDR3 runs to 15 residues. J was trimmed by 3 bases and V by 7 bases; bases with no gene match: 8.

Regarding this clone: Other nucleotide sequences in the sample specify the same CDR3. V is TRBV6-4 and J is TRBJ2-7; 10 nucleotides match TRBD2. The V and J ends lost 4 bases and 4 bases, in that order; junction bases with no gene match: 4. Germline CDR1 reads MRHNA; CDR2 reads SNTAGT. This CDR3 is 14 amino acids long. DNA for the CDR3: TGTGCCAGCAGTGCTCCTAGCGGGAGATACGAGCAGTACTTC. Translation gives CASSAPSGRYEQYF.

The rearrangement links TRBV5-1 to TRBJ2-3; 7 bases are shared with TRBD2. The CDR3 covers 13 residues. Germline CDR1 and CDR2: SGHRS and YFSETQ. Germline trimming cut 5 bases from V and 2 bases from J; bases unmatched to any gene: 2. The CDR3 protein is CASRGGSTDTQYF. The DNA for the CDR3 is TGCGCCAGCAGGGGGGGGTCCACAGATACGCAGTATTTT. The variable domain in full, with the rest retrieved from reference TRBV5-1 and TRBJ2-3, is KAGVTQTPRYLIKTRGQQVTLSCSPISGHRSVSWYQQTPGQGLQFLFEYFSETQRNKGNFPGRFSGRQFSNSRSEMNVSTLELGDSALYLCASRGGSTDTQYFGPGTRLTVL.

This clone came up once. The rearrangement links TRBV15 to TRBJ2-7; the D gene is possibly TRBD2 (6 bases). The CDR3 extends over 13 amino acids. The germline V gene has CDR1 LNHNV and CDR2 YYDKDF (reference sequence). V was pared by 5 bases and J by 7 bases, with 15 bases between. CDR3 amino acids: CATSPGLTPEQYF. In DNA, the CDR3 is TGTGCCACCAGCCCGGGACTCACACCGGAGCAGTACTTC.

J is TRBJ2-3 and V is TRBV5-1; a weak D match, TRBD2 (6 bases). The germline V gene encodes CDR1 SGHRS and CDR2 YFSETQ. Trimming took off 4 bases at V and 4 bases at J, with 16 bases between the two ends. The CDR3 has 15 residues. DNA for the CDR3: TGCGCCAGCAGCCTGGGACTCACGACGCCAGATACGCAGTATTTT. Encoded protein: CASSLGLTTPDTQYF. Combining the CDR3 with reference TRBV5-1 and TRBJ2-3 gives the whole variable domain KAGVTQTPRYLIKTRGQQVTLSCSPISGHRSVSWYQQTPGQGLQFLFEYFSETQRNKGNFPGRFSGRQFSNSRSEMNVSTLELGDSALYLCASSLGLTTPDTQYFGPGTRLTVL.

V gene TRBV4-1 combines with J gene TRBJ2-1; 11 nucleotides line up with TRBD2. CDR1 is MGHRA and CDR2 is YSYEKL in the germline V gene. The CDR3 totals 17 residues. The trim removed 1 base at V and 4 bases at J, leaving 6 bases unmatched. CDR3 coding DNA: TGCGCCAGCAGCCAAGTATCCCGACTAGCGGGATACAATGAGCAGTTCTTC. Its translation is CASSQVSRLAGYNEQFF.

The CDR3 spells CAWATGRAPEKLFF. In nucleotides, the CDR3 is TGTGCCTGGGCAACAGGGCGGGCCCCGGAAAAACTGTTTTTT. This chain links TRBV30 with TRBJ1-4; a possible D gene is TRBD1 (6 bases). Trimming left V 5 bases short and J 8 bases short, with 18 bases between. The CDR3 consists of 14 residues. Germline assignment: CDR1 GTSNPN and CDR2 SVGIG (reference sequence).

This clone has just one count. This chain connects TRBV19 to TRBJ1-1; 10 positions match TRBD1. CDR3 length equals 16 residues. After removal of 4 bases from V and 5 bases from J, the junction contained 10 bases not matched to a gene. Germline V lookup: CDR1 LNHDA, CDR2 SQIVND (reference sequence). CDR3 residues: CASSRDPGQGKTEAFF. The CDR3 DNA is TGTGCCAGTAGTAGAGACCCGGGACAGGGGAAGACTGAAGCTTTCTTT.

On this clone: Within the sample, other DNA sequences also encode this same CDR3. The chain recombines TRBV19 with TRBJ2-3, with a weak D call TRBD2 (6 bases). The CDR3 runs 13 residues. The V and J ends lost 6 bases and 1 base respectively, with 8 bases between them. CDR1 and CDR2 from the germline V gene are LNHDA and SQIVND (reference sequence). The CDR3 spells CASRREGTDTQYF. CDR3 DNA: TGTGCCAGTAGAAGGGAGGGCACAGATACGCAGTATTTT.

The chain carries TRBV18 and TRBJ1-1; 7 bases line up with TRBD1. With 1 base clipped from V and 1 base from J, the junction kept 0 bases outside the gene matches. From germline, CDR1 is KGHSH and CDR2 LQKENI. The CDR3 length is 14 residues. The CDR3 protein is CASSPRTGNTEAFF. CDR3 sequence (DNA): TGTGCCAGCTCACCACGGACAGGGAACACTGAAGCTTTCTTT.

As for this clone: The missing conserved phenylalanine or tryptophan at the end of this CDR3 makes a read error likely. The chain links TRBV30 to TRBJ2-7; D is uncertain. V was clipped by 4 bases and J by 6 bases, with 10 bases between them. The CDR3 runs 11 residues. Germline lookup yields CDR1 GTSNPN and CDR2 SVGIG (reference sequence). CDR3 sequence: CAWNTVGEQYC. The CDR3 bases are TGTGCCTGGAATACAGTCGGCGAGCAGTACTGC.